This entry concerns a single T cell receptor (beta chain). Its antigen is unknown. Trimming left V 5 bases short and J 4 bases short, with 6 bases between. The CDR3 sequence is 11 residues long. Germline V gives CDR1 SGHRS, CDR2 YFSETQ. Clones were read by immunoSEQ multiplex PCR, and TCRdb kept only the in-frame ones, dropping some. The sample lists fewer than 35,000 clones, less than 85% occurring once. The sample belongs to a study of vaccination effects on CD4 cells after COVID-19. Study-level information: Antigen-specific CD4+ T cell clonotypes were called by their expansion after viral peptide-pool culture in ViraFEST. Notes on the study in general: The study found marked clonal contraction of infection- and vaccine-induced clones late after vaccination.

At the end of 9 to 11 days of culture, CD4+ T cells were isolated. Vaccine recipients lacked prior SARS-CoV-2 infection and had negative nucleocapsid antibodies. The sequence derives from a human donor who received a COVID-19 vaccine. The material sequenced was CD4+ T cells from PBMCs cultured without peptide, taken before COVID-19 vaccination. This rearrangement joins TRBV5-1 to TRBJ2-5, with D tentatively TRBD2 (6 bases). CDR3 DNA sequence: TGCGCCAGCAGGGGGGGAGAGACCCAGTACTTC. Translation gives CASRGGETQYF.